This TCR beta chain emerged from a study of blood T cell repertoires in COVID-19. Study in general: The United States, Italy and Spain were the sources of the acute and convalescent COVID-19 samples. Nucleic acid was either cDNA or gDNA, and it came from T cells, B-cell-depleted T cells, or PBMCs.

In the original workflow: The authors estimated nucleated cell counts from reference gene primer amplification. Measured with immunoSEQ multiplex PCR; TCRdb has only the in-frame clones, and not every one. V, J and clone size derive from that table, while D and trimming were established from the DNA sequence. The data hold 150,000 to 200,000 clones, with 79% observed a single time. The origin of this receptor is a woman between 70 and 85 years old in a cohort exposed to, infected with or recovered from COVID-19 (not recorded which). The sample comprised PBMCs or T cells enriched from blood (not recorded which).

The CDR3 here is CASTPPGKETQYF. The CDR3 coding sequence is TGTGCCAGCACCCCCCCAGGAAAAGAGACCCAGTACTTC. The rearrangement uses TRBV6-5 and TRBJ2-5; D is unresolved. Trimming took 7 bases from V and 3 from J, leaving 12 bases between them. Germline V gene lookup returns CDR1 MNHEY and CDR2 SVGAGI. The CDR3 contains 13 residues.